These 21 T cell receptor beta chains were sequenced from one sample in a study of blood T cell repertoires in COVID-19. The protocol was immunoSEQ multiplex PCR, while the TCRdb copy is restricted to in-frame clones and leaves out a portion. The data contain about 130,000 clones, under 85% of them singletons. The sample taken for sequencing was PBMCs or T cells enriched from blood (not recorded which). The receptors were sampled from a young man who had recovered from COVID-19.

A note on this clone: A far larger clone is just one base off, so this is likely a read error. The CDR3 sequence: CASSRDSYEQYF. In DNA form, the CDR3 reads TGTGCCAGCAGCAGGGACAGCTACGAGCAGTACTTC. The chain employs TRBV5-4 and TRBJ2-7, with 7 bases fitting TRBD1. The ends lost 4 bases at V and 3 bases at J; junction bases unmatched: 1. The length of the CDR3 is 12 residues. Per germline, CDR1 SGHNT and CDR2 YYREEE (reference sequence).

The chain uses TRBV6-2 or TRBV6-3 and TRBJ1-1, with D unresolved. The CDR3 consists of 11 residues. CDR1 MNHEY and CDR2 SVGEGT come from the germline V gene. Trimming removed 3 bases from V and 10 bases from J, with 9 bases in between. CDR3 in DNA: TGTGCCAGCAGTTATGCGCGGGGAGCTTTCTTT. It encodes CASSYARGAFF.

In this sample, this clone turned up a few times. CDR3 residues: CASSQTPGNEQFF. DNA of the CDR3: TGTGCCAGCAGCCAAACCCCAGGGAATGAGCAGTTCTTC. This chain links TRBV7-9 with TRBJ2-1, with a weak D call TRBD1 (5 bases). Trimming left V 5 bases short and J 7 bases short, with 12 bases between. The CDR3 sequence is 13 residues long. Germline V lookup: CDR1 SEHNR, CDR2 FQNEAQ (reference sequence).

The chain has TRBV15 and TRBJ2-6, with TRBD1 matching over 8 bases. CDR1 is LNHNV, CDR2 YYDKDF, per germline (reference sequence). This CDR3 spans 17 amino acids. V trimming: 5 bases; J trimming: 0 bases; junction bases outside the gene matches: 6. The CDR3 loop reads CATSQQGVRSGANVLTF. The CDR3, as DNA: TGTGCCACCAGCCAACAGGGGGTCCGCTCTGGGGCCAACGTCCTGACTTTC.

Regarding this clone: Other nucleotide sequences in the sample specify the same CDR3. This chain joins TRBV29-1 and TRBJ1-2, with D maybe TRBD1 (5 bases). The CDR3 loop spans 12 amino acids. Per the germline V gene, CDR1 is SQVTM and CDR2 is ANQGSEA. Trimming cost V 4 bases and J 5 bases, with 11 bases left between them. CDR3 sequence reads: CSVVGGAYGYTF. The DNA of the CDR3 is TGCAGCGTTGTCGGGGGAGCTTATGGCTACACCTTC.

The CDR3 is CASSLDTRWQGETQYF. The CDR3 DNA reads as TGTGCCAGCAGCTTAGACACTAGATGGCAGGGGGAGACCCAGTACTTC. The chain employs TRBV7-9 and TRBJ2-5, with D perhaps matching TRBD1 (6 bases). Trimming removed 1 base at V and 5 bases at J, with 17 bases between. CDR3 length: 16 amino acids. Looked up from germline, CDR1 is SEHNR and CDR2 is FQNEAQ (reference sequence).

The gene calls are TRBV10-2 and TRBJ1-1; TRBD1 is a possible D gene (6 bases). In germline, CDR1 is WSHSY, CDR2 SAAADI. The CDR3 totals 14 residues. V gave up 7 bases and J gave up 4 bases, with 16 bases separating them. The CDR3 nucleotides are TGCGCCAGCAATAAGGGGGGGGTGAGCACTGAAGCTTTCTTT. Translation: CASNKGGVSTEAFF.

The chain is built from TRBV5-4 and TRBJ2-3; 10 bases are shared with TRBD2. V was pared by 3 bases and J by 4 bases, with 8 bases of the junction left unmatched. Germline V gene data show CDR1 as SGHNT and CDR2 as YYREEE (reference sequence). The CDR3 runs 16 residues. This chain's CDR3 is CASSSHSGGMADTQYF. The CDR3 DNA sequence: TGTGCCAGCAGCTCCCATAGCGGGGGGATGGCAGATACGCAGTATTTT.

The chain's CDR3 is CASSPFGTSVYEQYF. Written as DNA, the CDR3 is TGTGCCAGCAGTCCATTCGGGACTAGCGTCTACGAGCAGTACTTC. V usage is TRBV28 and J usage is TRBJ2-7; TRBD2 matches 10 bases. The CDR3 loop spans 15 amino acids. Germline V CDR1 and CDR2: MDHEN, SYDVKM. The V gene end was trimmed by 5 bases and the J gene end by 3 bases; junction bases not matched to a gene: 7.

The V and J genes are TRBV27 and TRBJ1-6; perhaps TRBD1 as D (5 bases). V lost 2 bases to trimming and J lost 3 bases, with 14 bases between them. There are 17 residues in the CDR3. CDR1 and CDR2 from the germline V gene are MNHEY and SMNVEV (reference sequence). CDR3 sequence reads: CASSLTPGDVYNSPLHF. The DNA of the CDR3 is TGTGCCAGCAGTTTAACCCCGGGGGACGTCTATAATTCACCCCTCCACTTT.

The genes are TRBV5-1 and TRBJ1-6; D is possibly TRBD1 (6 bases). Germline CDR1 and CDR2: SGHRS and YFSETQ. The V end was cut by 4 bases, the J end by 9 bases, with 14 bases between. The CDR3 has 14 residues. This chain's CDR3 is CASSLSGEGSPLHF. CDR3 coding DNA: TGCGCCAGCAGCCTTTCAGGGGAGGGTTCACCCCTCCACTTT.

This chain joins TRBV27 and TRBJ1-1; 12 bases fit TRBD1. Germline-derived CDR1 and CDR2 are MNHEY and SMNVEV (reference sequence). The CDR3 extends over 17 amino acids. V was clipped by 4 bases and J by 5 bases; unmatched bases: 11. The CDR3 DNA reads as TGTGCCAGCAGTTCCTCCGGGACAGGGGGCGGGAGAACTGAAGCTTTCTTT. It codes for CASSSSGTGGGRTEAFF.

The chain joins TRBV7-8 to TRBJ1-2; 10 nucleotides align to TRBD1. The V gene end was trimmed by 5 bases and the J gene end by 3 bases; junction bases not matched to a gene: 9. Per the germline V gene, CDR1 is SGHVS and CDR2 is FQNEAQ. The CDR3 is made up of 16 amino acids. The CDR3 region is CASSPGTGDSDYGYTF. In nucleotides, the CDR3 is TGTGCCAGCAGCCCGGGGACAGGGGATTCTGACTATGGCTACACCTTC.

The chain recombines TRBV7-2 with TRBJ2-3; D gene unclear. Germline V gene sequence: CDR1 SGHTA, CDR2 FQGNSA. V was cut by 4 bases and J by 2 bases, with 7 bases left in between. This CDR3 is built from 13 residues. The CDR3 here is CASSWALTDTQYF. Written as DNA, the CDR3 is TGTGCCAGCAGCTGGGCCCTCACAGATACGCAGTATTTT. Full variable domain (remainder filled in from reference TRBV7-2 and TRBJ2-3): GAGVSQSPSNKVTEKGKDVELRCDPISGHTALYWYRQSLGQGLEFLIYFQGNSAPDKSGLPSDRFSAERTGGSVSTLTIQRTQQEDSAVYLCASSWALTDTQYFGPGTRLTVL.

V is TRBV12-3 or TRBV12-4 and J is TRBJ1-5; D gene uncertain. V lost 3 bases and J lost 7, with 10 bases in between. The CDR3 sequence is 13 residues long. CDR3 in DNA: TGTGCCAGCAGTTTGATGTTTGGCCAGCCCCAGCATTTT. Encoded protein: CASSLMFGQPQHF.

V is TRBV10-3 and J is TRBJ2-5; 9 bases map to TRBD2. V lost 0 bases and J lost 1; bases outside the gene matches: 9. The germline CDR1 and CDR2 sequences are ENHRY and SYGVKD. The CDR3 consists of 18 residues. The DNA of the CDR3 is TGTGCCATCAGTGAGTCGGATAGCGGGAGTCTGTCCCAAGAGACCCAGTACTTC. It specifies CAISESDSGSLSQETQYF.

This sequence joins TRBV4-1 and TRBJ2-7, with TRBD2 identical over 11 bases. CDR1 is MGHRA and CDR2 is YSYEKL in the germline V gene. V lost 8 bases to trimming and J lost 9 bases; unmatched junction nucleotides: 12. This CDR3 is 14 amino acids long. CDR3 coding DNA: TGCGCCAGCGCAACTAGCGGGAGTAATACGGTGCAGTACTTC. Translated: CASATSGSNTVQYF.

The chain recombines TRBV5-6 with TRBJ1-2, with a tentative D call TRBD1 (6 bases). Trimming left V 0 bases short and J 2 bases short, with 11 bases between. CDR1 and CDR2 (germline): SGHDT, YYEEEE. The CDR3 spans 15 residues. CDR3 coding DNA: TGTGCCAGCAGCTTGGAACCAGGGGCGAACTATGGCTACACCTTC. Amino acids: CASSLEPGANYGYTF.

The V gene is TRBV27, the J gene TRBJ1-1; 7 bases align to TRBD1. V lost 10 bases and J lost 1; bases outside the gene matches: 12. This CDR3 contains 15 residues. CDR1 is MNHEY and CDR2 is SMNVEV in the germline V gene (reference sequence). The CDR3 coding sequence is TGTGCCACCGGGCGGACAGGTGCGGGGAACACTGAAGCTTTCTTT. Its protein is CATGRTGAGNTEAFF.

The chain is built from TRBV25-1 and TRBJ1-2, with 11 nucleotides matching TRBD1. CDR3 length: 18 amino acids. J lost 4 bases, V lost 6 bases, and 16 bases had no gene match. Germline-derived CDR1 and CDR2 are MGHDK and SYGVNS. The CDR3 loop reads CASSARLTRDRGIYGYTF. CDR3 in DNA: TGTGCCAGCAGCGCGCGACTGACCCGGGACAGGGGGATCTATGGCTACACCTTC.

On this clone itself: This sequence may be a read error, since a much larger clone differs from it by one base. The chain joins TRBV3-1 (or the pseudogene TRBV3-2) to TRBJ2-3; 10 nucleotides align to TRBD1. CDR3 length: 14 amino acids. Germline values: CDR1 LGHDT, CDR2 YNNKEL (reference sequence). CDR3 loop: CASSQGQGADTQYF. CDR3 DNA: TGTGCCAGCAGTCAAGGACAGGGGGCAGATACGCAGTATTTT.